This T cell receptor (beta chain) comes out of a study of cytomegalovirus exposure and HLA in healthy donors. Of note for this clone: The antigen is not known.

Study-wide results and limits: Rarity characterized most TCR sequences, yet some public TCRs appeared in many donors.

PCR was performed using 60 Vbeta and 13 Jbeta primers. Repertoires were generated with immunoSEQ multiplex PCR, while TCRdb's copy carries only in-frame clones and drops some. The sample lists some 190,000 clones, roughly 75% occurring once. The TCR sequence derives from a woman in her 30s in good health and CMV-seronegative. Sequenced input: PBMCs.

CDR3 bases: TGTGCCTGGAGGTACCCGGGCAGGGGGTATGGCTACACCTTC. Amino acid sequence: CAWRYPGRGYGYTF. This chain uses TRBV30 with TRBJ1-2; 7 nucleotides agree with TRBD1. The germline gives CDR1 GTSNPN, CDR2 SVGIG (reference sequence). The V segment lost 3 bases and the J segment 5 bases; nucleotides outside the gene matches: 9. There are 14 residues in the CDR3.